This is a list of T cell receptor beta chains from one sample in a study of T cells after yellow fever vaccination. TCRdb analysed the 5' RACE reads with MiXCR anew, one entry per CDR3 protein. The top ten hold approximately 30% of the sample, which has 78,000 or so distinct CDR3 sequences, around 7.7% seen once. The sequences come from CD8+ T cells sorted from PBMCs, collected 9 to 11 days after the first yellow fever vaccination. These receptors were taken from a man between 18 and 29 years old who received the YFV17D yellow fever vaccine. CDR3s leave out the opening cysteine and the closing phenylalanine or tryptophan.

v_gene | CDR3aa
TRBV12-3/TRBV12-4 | ASRQGLSNQPQH
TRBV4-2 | ASSQDPTEETQY
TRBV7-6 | ASSAGTGNYNEQF
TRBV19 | ASSFDASNTEAF
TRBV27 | ASSSGGNSYEQY
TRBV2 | ASSDLGSGYNEQF
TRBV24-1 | ATSDRQGSSYNEQF
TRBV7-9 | ASSVTGQEAQY
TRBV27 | ASSYGDRGYEQY
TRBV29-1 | SVESLSGETQY
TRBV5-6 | ASTWGGGNQPQH
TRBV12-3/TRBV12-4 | ASTRLAGGETDTQY
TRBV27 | ASSLSPDRAGGYT
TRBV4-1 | ASSATGNTEAF
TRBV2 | ASRDSTGGTEAF
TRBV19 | ASSIVGLGEKLF
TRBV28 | ASRTAGQGVWNQPQH
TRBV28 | ASSFGAIGPGDNTYT
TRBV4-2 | ASKGPRHNEQF
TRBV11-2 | ASSHPTGLHEQF
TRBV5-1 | ASSFEGSPTQY
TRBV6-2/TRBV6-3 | ASSGVPDSTDTQY
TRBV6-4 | ASSDGGASDTQY
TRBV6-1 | ASSAGAGQPQH
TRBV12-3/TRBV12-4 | ASSSPTSGGPDGDTQY
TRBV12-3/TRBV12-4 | ASSLGGGVQETQY
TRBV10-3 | AISEVGGPDTQY
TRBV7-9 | ASSLAETGSPMAQH
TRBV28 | ASSPLGSNYGYT
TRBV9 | ASSVVYNEQF
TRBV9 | ASSAGTEAF
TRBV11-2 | ASRAESSYNEQF
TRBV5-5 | ASSLAGSGEETQY
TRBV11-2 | ASSLTAVGTGELF
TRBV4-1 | ASSEGQLTMINEQF
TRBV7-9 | ASSYRVPGEQY
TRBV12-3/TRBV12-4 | TSSLSAGPPDGGSEQF
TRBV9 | ASSVENNRFSGELF
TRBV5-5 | ASSFGPDNQPQH
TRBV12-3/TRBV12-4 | ASRQGAQTDTQY
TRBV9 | ASSGEEVGAWNQETQY
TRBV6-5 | ASSYGGTGEVTDTQY
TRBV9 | ASSVVWGQTQY
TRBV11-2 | ASSLVYLAGGLADTQY
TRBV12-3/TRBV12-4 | ASSNQEGYEQY
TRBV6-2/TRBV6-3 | VSSSGETQY
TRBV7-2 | ASSLLGDLYT
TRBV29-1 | SAGPDGFSTDTQY
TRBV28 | ASSLVMHSAGARDTQY
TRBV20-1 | SARDRSGGGTFTDTQY
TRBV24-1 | ATSGRTSGGGDTQY
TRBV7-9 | ASSKRPDRDHEQF
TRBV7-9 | ASSLVGEDEQF